These 2 T cell receptor beta chains share one sample of origin, sequenced in a study of blood T cell repertoires in COVID-19 (dated by TCRdb to about 2020). Libraries were prepared through the immunoSEQ multiplex PCR assay. The immuneACCESS repertoire file appears here via TCRdb, limited to in-frame rearrangements. These files lack a portion of the clones; in checked studies, under half of the deficit traces to unresolved V genes, and the cause of the others is not known. Here the sample has fewer than 350,000 clones; over 75% occur a single time. 2.2% of the sample lies in the top ten. Sequencing was carried out using PBMCs or T cells enriched from blood (not recorded which). The receptors come from a man aged 25 to 45 who had recovered from COVID-19.

This rearrangement joins TRBV4-1 to TRBJ2-1; D is perhaps TRBD2 (5 bases). The V gene lost 5 bases and the J gene lost 6 bases, with 17 bases spanning the gap. The CDR3 loop spans 15 amino acids. Germline CDR1 and CDR2: MGHRA and YSYEKL. CDR3 residues: CASSSEWQRLNEQFF. CDR3 sequence (DNA): TGCGCCAGCAGCTCCGAGTGGCAGCGGCTCAATGAGCAGTTCTTC.

V is TRBV18 and J is TRBJ2-7, with TRBD1 matching over 9 bases. V lost 8 bases and J lost 1; bases outside the gene matches: 9. This CDR3 has 15 amino acids. The V gene's germline CDR1 is KGHSH and CDR2 LQKENI. In DNA, the CDR3 is TGTGCCAGCCGAAGGGTGGGGACAGGGTCCTACGAGCAGTACTTC. Translated, it gives CASRRVGTGSYEQYF.